One and the same sample provided the 3 T cell receptor beta chains below, sequenced in a study of blood T cell repertoires in COVID-19. Profiling relied on immunoSEQ multiplex PCR, and the TCRdb table lists in-frame clones only, not all of them. The sample has about 55,000 clones; more than 70% are singletons. The material sequenced was peripheral blood. Receptors originate from a human donor in a cohort sampled during active COVID-19.

The rearrangement links TRBV3-1 (or the pseudogene TRBV3-2) to TRBJ2-5, with 7 bases matching TRBD1. With 3 bases clipped from V and 5 bases from J, the junction kept 6 bases outside the gene matches. The germline V gene has CDR1 LGHDT and CDR2 YNNKEL (reference sequence). This CDR3 spans 14 amino acids. CDR3 loop: CASSHLRGRETQYF. The CDR3 DNA sequence: TGTGCCAGCAGCCACCTTAGGGGGCGGGAGACCCAGTACTTC.

The CDR3 reads CASSTQAGESNEQFF. The CDR3 DNA follows: TGTGCCAGTAGTACTCAGGCGGGAGAAAGCAATGAGCAGTTCTTC. The genes are TRBV19 and TRBJ2-1, with 7 bases identical to TRBD2. Germline V gene lookup returns CDR1 LNHDA and CDR2 SQIVND (reference sequence). The CDR3 consists of 15 residues. Trimming at V came to 4 bases and at J to 6 bases, leaving 9 bases not matched to a gene. Drawing the rest from reference TRBV19 and TRBJ2-1, the complete variable domain is DGGITQSPKYLFRKEGQNVTLSCEQNLNHDAMYWYRQDPGQGLRLIYYSQIVNDFQKGDIAEGYSVSREKKESFPLTVTSAQKNPTAFYLCASSTQAGESNEQFFGPGTRLTVL.

The rearrangement joins TRBV6-5 to TRBJ1-1; D not resolved. The CDR3 is 15 amino acids. Trimming shortened V by 6 bases and J by 11 bases, and 25 bases separated the two germline ends. Germline-derived CDR1 and CDR2 are MNHEY and SVGAGI. DNA of the CDR3: TGTGCCAGCAGAAGATTAATGACGGATCGAACTATGGCTTTCTTT. Protein: CASRRLMTDRTMAFF.